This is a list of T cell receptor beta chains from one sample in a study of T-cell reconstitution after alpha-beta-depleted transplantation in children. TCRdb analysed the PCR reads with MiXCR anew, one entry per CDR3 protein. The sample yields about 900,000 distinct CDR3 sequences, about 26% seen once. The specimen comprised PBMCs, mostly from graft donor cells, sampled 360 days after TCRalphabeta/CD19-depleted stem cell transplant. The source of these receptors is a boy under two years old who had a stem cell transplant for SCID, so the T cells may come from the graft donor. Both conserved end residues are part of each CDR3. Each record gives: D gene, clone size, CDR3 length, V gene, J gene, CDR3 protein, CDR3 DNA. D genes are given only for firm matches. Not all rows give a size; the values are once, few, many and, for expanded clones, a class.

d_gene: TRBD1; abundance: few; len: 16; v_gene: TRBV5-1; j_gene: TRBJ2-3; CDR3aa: CASSFGQGVIADTQYF; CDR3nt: TGCGCCAGCAGCTTTGGGCAGGGGGTGATCGCAGATACGCAGTATTTT
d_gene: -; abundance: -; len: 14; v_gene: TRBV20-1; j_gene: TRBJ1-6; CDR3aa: CSASYQGYNSPLHF; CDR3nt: TGCAGTGCTAGTTACCAGGGGTATAATTCACCCCTCCACTTT
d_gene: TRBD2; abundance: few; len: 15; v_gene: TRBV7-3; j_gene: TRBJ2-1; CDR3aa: CASSWGGSIYNEQFF; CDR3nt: TGTGCCAGCAGCTGGGGGGGTTCCATTTACAATGAGCAGTTCTTC
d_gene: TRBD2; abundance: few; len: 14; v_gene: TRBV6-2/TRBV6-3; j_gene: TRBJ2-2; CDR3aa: CASNRLATTGELFF; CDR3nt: TGTGCCAGCAACCGACTAGCAACCACCGGGGAGCTGTTTTTT
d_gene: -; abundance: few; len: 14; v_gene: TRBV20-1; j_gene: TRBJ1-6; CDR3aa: CSAKDTLYNSPLHF; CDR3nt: TGCAGTGCTAAGGACACCCTCTATAATTCACCCCTCCACTTT
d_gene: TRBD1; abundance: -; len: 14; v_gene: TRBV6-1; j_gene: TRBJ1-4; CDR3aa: CASRDRATNEKLFF; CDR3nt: TGTGCCAGCAGGGACAGGGCAACTAATGAAAAACTGTTTTTT
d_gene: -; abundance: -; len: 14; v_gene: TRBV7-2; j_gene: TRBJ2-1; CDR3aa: CASSLASLGGEQFF; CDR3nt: TGTGCCAGCAGCTTAGCGAGTCTGGGGGGTGAGCAGTTCTTC
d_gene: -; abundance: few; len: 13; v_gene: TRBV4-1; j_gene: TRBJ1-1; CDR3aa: CASSQTKSEKAFF; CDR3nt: TGCGCCAGCAGCCAAACGAAGTCAGAAAAAGCTTTCTTT
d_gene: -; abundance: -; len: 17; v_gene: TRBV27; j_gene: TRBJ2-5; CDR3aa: CASKGTGGSTYQETQYF; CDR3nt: TGTGCCAGCAAAGGTACTGGGGGTTCAACGTACCAAGAGACCCAGTACTTC
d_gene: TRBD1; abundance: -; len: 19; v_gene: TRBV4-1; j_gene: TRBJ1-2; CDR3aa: CASSQDFPFAPTGYYGYTF; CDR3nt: TGCGCCAGCAGCCAAGATTTCCCTTTCGCCCCGACAGGGTACTATGGCTACACCTTC
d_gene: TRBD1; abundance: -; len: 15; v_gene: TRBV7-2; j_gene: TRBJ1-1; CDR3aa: CASSRGPGGNTEAFF; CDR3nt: TGTGCCAGCAGCCGCGGTCCAGGGGGCAACACTGAAGCTTTCTTT
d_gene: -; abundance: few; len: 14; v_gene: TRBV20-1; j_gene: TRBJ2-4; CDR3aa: CSAPALKGKNIQYF; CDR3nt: TGCAGTGCCCCCGCACTTAAAGGCAAAAACATTCAGTACTTC
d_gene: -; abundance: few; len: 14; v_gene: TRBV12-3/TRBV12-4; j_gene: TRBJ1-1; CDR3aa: CASTLQRRHTEAFF; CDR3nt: TGTGCCAGCACCTTACAGAGGAGACACACTGAAGCTTTCTTT
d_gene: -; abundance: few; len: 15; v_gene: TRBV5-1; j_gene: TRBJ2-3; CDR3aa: CASSPGPPPPDTQYF; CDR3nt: TGCGCCAGCAGCCCAGGCCCCCCTCCCCCAGATACGCAGTATTTT
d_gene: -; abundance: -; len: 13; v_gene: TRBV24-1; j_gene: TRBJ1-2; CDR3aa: CATSDYSNYGYTF; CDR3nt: TGTGCCACCAGTGATTATTCCAACTATGGCTACACCTTC
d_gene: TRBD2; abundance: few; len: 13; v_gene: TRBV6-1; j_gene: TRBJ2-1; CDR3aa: CASSARLANEQFF; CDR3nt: TGTGCCAGCAGTGCACGACTAGCAAATGAGCAGTTCTTC
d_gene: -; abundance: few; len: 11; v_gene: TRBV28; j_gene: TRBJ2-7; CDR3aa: CASTEGNEQYF; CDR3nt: TGTGCCAGCACCGAGGGGAACGAGCAGTACTTC
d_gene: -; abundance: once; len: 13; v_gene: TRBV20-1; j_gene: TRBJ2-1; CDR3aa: CSAHFPGTNEQFF; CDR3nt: TGCAGTGCTCACTTCCCGGGTACCAATGAGCAGTTCTTC
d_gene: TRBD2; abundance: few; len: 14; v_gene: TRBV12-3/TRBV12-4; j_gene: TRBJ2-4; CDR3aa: CASSFGEGKNIQYF; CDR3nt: TGTGCCAGCAGTTTTGGGGAGGGGAAAAACATTCAGTACTTC
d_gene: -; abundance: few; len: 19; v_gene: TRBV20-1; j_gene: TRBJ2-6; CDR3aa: CSARERGLIIDSGANVLTF; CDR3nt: TGCAGTGCTAGAGAACGCGGTTTAATTATAGATTCTGGGGCCAACGTCCTGACTTTC
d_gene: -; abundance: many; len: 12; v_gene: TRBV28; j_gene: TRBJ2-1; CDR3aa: CASSLSLNEQFF; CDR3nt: TGTGCCAGCAGTTTATCCCTGAATGAGCAGTTCTTC
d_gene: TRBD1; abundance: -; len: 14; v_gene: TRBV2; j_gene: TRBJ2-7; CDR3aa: CASTRDRDAYEQYF; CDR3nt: TGTGCCAGCACCCGGGACAGGGACGCCTACGAGCAGTACTTC
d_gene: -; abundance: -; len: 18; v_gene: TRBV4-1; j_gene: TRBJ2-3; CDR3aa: CASTHGLLLRGSTDTQYF; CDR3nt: TGCGCCAGCACCCACGGACTCTTATTACGCGGGAGCACAGATACGCAGTATTTT
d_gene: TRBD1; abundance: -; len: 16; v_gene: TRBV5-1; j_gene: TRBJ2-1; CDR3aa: CASSLFPRGQGNEQFF; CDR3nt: TGCGCCAGCAGCCTATTCCCCAGGGGGCAGGGGAATGAGCAGTTCTTC
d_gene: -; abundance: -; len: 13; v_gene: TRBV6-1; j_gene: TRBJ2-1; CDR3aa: CATASGSYNEQFF; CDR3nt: TGTGCCACCGCTTCAGGGTCCTACAATGAGCAGTTCTTC